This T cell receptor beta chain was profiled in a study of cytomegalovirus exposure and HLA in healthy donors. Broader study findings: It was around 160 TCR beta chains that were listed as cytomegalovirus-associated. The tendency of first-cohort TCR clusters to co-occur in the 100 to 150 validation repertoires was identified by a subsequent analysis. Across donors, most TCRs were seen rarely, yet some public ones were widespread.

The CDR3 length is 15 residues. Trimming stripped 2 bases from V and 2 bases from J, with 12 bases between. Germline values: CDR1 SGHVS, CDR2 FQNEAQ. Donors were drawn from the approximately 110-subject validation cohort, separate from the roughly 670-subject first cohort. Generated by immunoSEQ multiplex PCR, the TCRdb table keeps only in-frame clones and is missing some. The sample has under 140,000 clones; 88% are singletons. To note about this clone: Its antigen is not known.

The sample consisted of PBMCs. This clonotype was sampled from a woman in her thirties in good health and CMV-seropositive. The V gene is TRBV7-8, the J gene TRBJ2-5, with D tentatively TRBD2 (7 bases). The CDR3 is CASSLRGGRQETQYF. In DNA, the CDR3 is TGTGCCAGCAGCTTAAGGGGGGGCCGGCAAGAGACCCAGTACTTC. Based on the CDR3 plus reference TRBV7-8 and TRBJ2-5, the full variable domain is GAGVSQSPRYKVAKRGQDVALRCDPISGHVSLFWYQQALGQGPEFLTYFQNEAQLDKSGLPSDRFFAERPEGSVSTLKIQRTQQEDSAVYLCASSLRGGRQETQYFGPGTRLLVL.